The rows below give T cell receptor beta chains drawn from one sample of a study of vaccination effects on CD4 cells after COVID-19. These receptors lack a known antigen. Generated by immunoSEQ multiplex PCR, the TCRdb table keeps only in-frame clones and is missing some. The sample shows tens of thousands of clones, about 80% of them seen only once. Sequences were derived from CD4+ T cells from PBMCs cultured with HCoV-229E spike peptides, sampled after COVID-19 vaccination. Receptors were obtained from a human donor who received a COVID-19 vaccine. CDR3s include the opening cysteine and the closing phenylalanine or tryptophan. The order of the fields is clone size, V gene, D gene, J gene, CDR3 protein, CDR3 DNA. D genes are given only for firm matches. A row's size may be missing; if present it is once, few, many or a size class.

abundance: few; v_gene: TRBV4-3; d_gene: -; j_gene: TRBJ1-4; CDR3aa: CASSQDLWGLWEKLFF; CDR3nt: TGCGCCAGCAGCCAAGATCTCTGGGGACTGTGGGAAAAACTGTTTTTT
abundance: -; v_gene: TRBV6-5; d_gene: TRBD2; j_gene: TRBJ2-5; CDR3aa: CAGRALAGGGETQYF; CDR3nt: TGTGCCGGGCGGGCACTAGCGGGGGGTGGAGAGACCCAGTACTTC
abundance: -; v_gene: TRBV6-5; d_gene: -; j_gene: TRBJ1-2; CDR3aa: CASSFTAGGYTF; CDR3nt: TGTGCCAGCAGTTTTACGGCGGGGGGCTACACCTTC
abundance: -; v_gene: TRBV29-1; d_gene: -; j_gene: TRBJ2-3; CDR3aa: CSVEERGTDTQYF; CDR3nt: TGCAGCGTTGAGGAGCGCGGCACAGATACGCAGTATTTT
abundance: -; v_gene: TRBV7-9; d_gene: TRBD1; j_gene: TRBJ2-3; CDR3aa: CASSLAEGGGRTDTQYF; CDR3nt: TGTGCCAGCAGCTTGGCGGAAGGGGGCGGTCGCACAGATACGCAGTATTTT
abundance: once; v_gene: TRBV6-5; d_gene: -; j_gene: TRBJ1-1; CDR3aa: CASSYSRWTEAFF; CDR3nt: TGTGCCAGCAGTTACTCTCGGTGGACTGAAGCTTTCTTT
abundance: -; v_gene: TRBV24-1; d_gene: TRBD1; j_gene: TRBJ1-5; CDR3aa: CATSPTGNGNQPQHF; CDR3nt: TGTGCCACCAGCCCGACAGGGAACGGCAATCAGCCCCAGCATTTT
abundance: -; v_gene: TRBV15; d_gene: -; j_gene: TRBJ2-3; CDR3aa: CATSDPRGDITDTQYF; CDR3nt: TGTGCCACCAGCGATCCCAGGGGGGACATCACAGATACGCAGTATTTT
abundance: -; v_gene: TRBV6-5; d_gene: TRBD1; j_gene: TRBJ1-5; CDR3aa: CASRADRGGNQPQHF; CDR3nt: TGTGCCAGCAGGGCGGACAGGGGAGGGAATCAGCCCCAGCATTTT
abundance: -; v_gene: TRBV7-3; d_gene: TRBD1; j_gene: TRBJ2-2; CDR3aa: CASSSGQGPGELFF; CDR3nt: TGTGCCAGCAGCTCCGGACAGGGACCCGGGGAGCTGTTTTTT
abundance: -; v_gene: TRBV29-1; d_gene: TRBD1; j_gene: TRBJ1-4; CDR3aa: CSVVPTGGRNEKLFF; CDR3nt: TGCAGCGTTGTTCCTACAGGGGGCAGGAATGAAAAACTGTTTTTT
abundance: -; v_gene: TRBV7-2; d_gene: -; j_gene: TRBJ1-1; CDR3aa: CASSLAGNTEAFF; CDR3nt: TGTGCCAGCAGCTTAGCTGGGAACACTGAAGCTTTCTTT
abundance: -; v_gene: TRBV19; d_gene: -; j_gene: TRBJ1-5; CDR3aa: CASSPVQDSNQPQHF; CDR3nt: TGTGCCAGTAGTCCCGTTCAGGATAGCAATCAGCCCCAGCATTTT
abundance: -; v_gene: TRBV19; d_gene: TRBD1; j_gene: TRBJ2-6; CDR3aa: CASGGQGSSGANVLTF; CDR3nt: TGTGCCAGTGGAGGACAGGGGTCCTCTGGGGCCAACGTCCTGACTTTC
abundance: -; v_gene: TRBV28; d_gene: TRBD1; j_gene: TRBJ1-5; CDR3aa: CASRVGGAPLSNQPQHF; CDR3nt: TGTGCCAGCAGGGTAGGGGGCGCTCCCTTAAGCAATCAGCCCCAGCATTTT
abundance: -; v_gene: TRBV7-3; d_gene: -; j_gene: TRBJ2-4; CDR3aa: CASSRGIAGIQYF; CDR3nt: TGTGCCAGCAGCCGCGGGATAGCCGGCATTCAGTACTTC
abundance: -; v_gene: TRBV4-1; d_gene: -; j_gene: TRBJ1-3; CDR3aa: CASSPGSGLTIYF; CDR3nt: TGCGCCAGCAGCCCCGGTTCTGGACTCACCATATATTTT
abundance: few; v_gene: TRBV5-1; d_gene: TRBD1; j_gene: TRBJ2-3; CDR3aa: CASSQIGTADTQYF; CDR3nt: TGCGCCAGCAGCCAGATAGGGACAGCAGATACGCAGTATTTT
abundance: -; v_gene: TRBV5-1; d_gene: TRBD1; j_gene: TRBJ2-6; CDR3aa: CASSSGQGKGSGANVLTF; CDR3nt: TGCGCCAGCAGCTCGGGACAGGGGAAAGGCTCTGGGGCCAACGTCCTGACTTTC
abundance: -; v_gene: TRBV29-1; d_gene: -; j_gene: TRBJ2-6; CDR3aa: CSVEEYPMANVLTF; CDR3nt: TGCAGCGTTGAAGAATATCCTATGGCCAACGTCCTGACTTTC
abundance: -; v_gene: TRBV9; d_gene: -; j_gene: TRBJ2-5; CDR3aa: CASSEGGRETQYF; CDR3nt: TGTGCCAGCAGCGAGGGTGGTAGGGAGACCCAGTACTTC
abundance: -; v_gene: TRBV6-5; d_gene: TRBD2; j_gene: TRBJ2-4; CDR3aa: CASSRTSVDIQYF; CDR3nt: TGTGCCAGCAGTCGGACTAGCGTAGACATTCAGTACTTC
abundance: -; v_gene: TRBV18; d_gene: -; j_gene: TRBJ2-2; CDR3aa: CASSPSLANTGELFF; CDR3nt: TGTGCCAGCTCACCTTCCCTGGCAAACACCGGGGAGCTGTTTTTT
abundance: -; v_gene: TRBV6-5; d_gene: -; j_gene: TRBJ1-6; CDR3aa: CVSSRGRDGDSPLHF; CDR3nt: TGTGTCAGCAGTCGGGGCAGAGATGGGGATTCACCCCTCCACTTT
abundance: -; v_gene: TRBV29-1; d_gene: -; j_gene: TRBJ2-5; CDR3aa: CSAGQETQYF; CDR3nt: TGCAGCGCGGGACAAGAGACCCAGTACTTC
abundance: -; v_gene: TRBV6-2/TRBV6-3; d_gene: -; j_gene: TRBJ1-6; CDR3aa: CASSPLSTSGTANSPLHF; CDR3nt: TGTGCCAGCAGCCCACTATCCACTTCCGGGACGGCAAATTCACCCCTCCACTTT
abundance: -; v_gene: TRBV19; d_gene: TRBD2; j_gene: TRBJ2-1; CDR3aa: CASSYRSGAPYNEQFF; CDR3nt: TGTGCCAGTAGTTACAGAAGCGGGGCTCCCTACAATGAGCAGTTCTTC
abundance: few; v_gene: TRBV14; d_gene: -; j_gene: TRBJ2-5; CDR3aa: CASSLGRMYQETQYF; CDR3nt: TGTGCCAGCAGCCTCGGACGGATGTACCAAGAGACCCAGTACTTC
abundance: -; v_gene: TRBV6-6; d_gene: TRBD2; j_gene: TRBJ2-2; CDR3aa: CASSYSSRGSTGELFF; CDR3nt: TGTGCCAGCAGTTACTCTTCGCGGGGGAGCACCGGGGAGCTGTTTTTT
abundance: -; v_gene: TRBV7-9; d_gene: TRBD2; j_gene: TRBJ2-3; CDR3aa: CARGTTGTDTQYF; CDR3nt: TGTGCCAGGGGGACTACCGGCACAGATACGCAGTATTTT